A single T cell receptor (beta chain) is shown here with its context. The data originate from a study of glioma-infiltrating T cells after dendritic cell vaccination. Study details: Between the early 2000s and the early 2010s, patients got autologous tumor lysate-pulsed dendritic cell vaccines.

Looked up from germline, CDR1 is SGDLS and CDR2 is YYNGEE. This CDR3 region has 14 residues. Trimming removed 0 bases from V and 3 bases from J; junction bases left unmatched: 3. Amplification used 60 V beta primers and 13 J beta primers. The repertoire was sequenced with immunoSEQ multiplex PCR; TCRdb's copy has only in-frame clones and lacks some. The table has more than 100,000 clones, around 81% seen once. This chain uses TRBV9 with TRBJ2-7, with 7 bases fitting TRBD1. The source was blood, collected before dendritic cell vaccination. The receptor was isolated from a human donor with glioblastoma. The CDR3 reads CASSVDWDSYEQYF. The CDR3 DNA follows: TGTGCCAGCAGCGTAGATTGGGACAGCTACGAGCAGTACTTC.